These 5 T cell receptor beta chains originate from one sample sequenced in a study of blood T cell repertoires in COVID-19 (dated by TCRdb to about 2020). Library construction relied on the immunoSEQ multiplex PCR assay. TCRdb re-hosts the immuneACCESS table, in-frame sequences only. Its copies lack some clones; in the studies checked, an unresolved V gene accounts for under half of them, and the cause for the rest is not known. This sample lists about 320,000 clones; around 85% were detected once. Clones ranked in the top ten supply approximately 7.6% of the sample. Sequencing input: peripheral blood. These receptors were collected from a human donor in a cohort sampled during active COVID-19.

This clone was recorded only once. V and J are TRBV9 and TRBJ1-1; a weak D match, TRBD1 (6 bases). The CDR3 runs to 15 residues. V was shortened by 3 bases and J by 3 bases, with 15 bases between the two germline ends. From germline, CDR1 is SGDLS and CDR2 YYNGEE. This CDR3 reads CASSAFTGSDTEAFF. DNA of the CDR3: TGTGCCAGCAGCGCGTTCACAGGGAGCGACACTGAAGCTTTCTTT.

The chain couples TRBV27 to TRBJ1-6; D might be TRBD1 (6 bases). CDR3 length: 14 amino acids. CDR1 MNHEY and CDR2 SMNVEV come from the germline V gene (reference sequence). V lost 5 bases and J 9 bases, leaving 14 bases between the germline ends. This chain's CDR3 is CASSPREGGSPLHF. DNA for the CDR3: TGTGCCAGCAGTCCCCGGGAGGGGGGTTCACCCCTCCACTTT.

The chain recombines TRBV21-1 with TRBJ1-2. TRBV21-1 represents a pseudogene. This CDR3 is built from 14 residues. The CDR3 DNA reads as TGTGCCAGCAGCAAAGAGAGGAGGTACGATGGCTACACCTTC. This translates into CASSKERRYDGYTF.

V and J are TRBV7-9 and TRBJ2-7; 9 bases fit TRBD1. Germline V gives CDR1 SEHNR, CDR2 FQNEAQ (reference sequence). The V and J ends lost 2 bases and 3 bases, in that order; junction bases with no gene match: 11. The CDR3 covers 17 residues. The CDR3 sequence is CASSLSTPGQGHYEQYF. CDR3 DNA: TGTGCCAGCAGCTTATCGACTCCGGGACAGGGACACTACGAGCAGTACTTC.

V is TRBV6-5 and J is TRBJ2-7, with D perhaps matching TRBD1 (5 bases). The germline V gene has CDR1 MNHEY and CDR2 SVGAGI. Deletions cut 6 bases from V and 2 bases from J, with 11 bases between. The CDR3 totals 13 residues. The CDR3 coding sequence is TGTGCCAGCAGCGAGACAGAAACCTACGAGCAGTACTTC. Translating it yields CASSETETYEQYF.